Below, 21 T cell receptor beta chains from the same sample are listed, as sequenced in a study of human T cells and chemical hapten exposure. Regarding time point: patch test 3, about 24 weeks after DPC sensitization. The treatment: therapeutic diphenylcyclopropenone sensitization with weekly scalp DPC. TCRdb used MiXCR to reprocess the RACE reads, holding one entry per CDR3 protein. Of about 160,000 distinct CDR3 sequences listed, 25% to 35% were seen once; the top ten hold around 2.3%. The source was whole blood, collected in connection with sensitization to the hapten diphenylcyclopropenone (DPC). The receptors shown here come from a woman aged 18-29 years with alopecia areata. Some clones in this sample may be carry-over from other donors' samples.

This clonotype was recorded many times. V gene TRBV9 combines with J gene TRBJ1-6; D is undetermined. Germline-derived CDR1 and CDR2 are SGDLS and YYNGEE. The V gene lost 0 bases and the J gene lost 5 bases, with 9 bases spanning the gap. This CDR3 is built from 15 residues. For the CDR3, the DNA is TGTGCCAGCAGCGTAGCTGAAGTAAATAATTCACCCCTCCACTTT. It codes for CASSVAEVNNSPLHF.

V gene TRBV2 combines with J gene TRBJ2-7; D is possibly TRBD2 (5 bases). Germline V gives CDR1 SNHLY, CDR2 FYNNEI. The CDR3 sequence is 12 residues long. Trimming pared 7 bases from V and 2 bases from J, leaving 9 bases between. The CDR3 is CASIGGPYEQYF. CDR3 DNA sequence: TGTGCCAGCATCGGCGGGCCCTACGAGCAGTACTTC.

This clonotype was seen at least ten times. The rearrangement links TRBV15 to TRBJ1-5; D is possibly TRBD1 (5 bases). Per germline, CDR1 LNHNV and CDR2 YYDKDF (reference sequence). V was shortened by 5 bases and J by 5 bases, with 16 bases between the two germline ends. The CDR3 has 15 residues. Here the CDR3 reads CATSSLGALHQPQHF. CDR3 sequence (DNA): TGTGCCACCAGCTCTTTAGGGGCACTTCATCAGCCCCAGCATTTT.

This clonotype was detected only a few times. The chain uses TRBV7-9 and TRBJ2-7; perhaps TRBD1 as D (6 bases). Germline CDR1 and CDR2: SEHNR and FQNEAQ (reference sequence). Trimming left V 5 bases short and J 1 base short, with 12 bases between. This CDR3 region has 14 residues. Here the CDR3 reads CASSPRQDSYEQYF. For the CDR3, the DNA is TGTGCCAGCAGCCCTCGACAGGATTCCTACGAGCAGTACTTC.

The CDR3 nucleotides read TGCAGTGCTAGACCAATAGGGGCCGAAGCTTTCTTT. Translated, it gives CSARPIGAEAFF. V is TRBV20-1 and J is TRBJ1-1; tentatively, D is TRBD1 (5 bases). CDR1 and CDR2 (germline): DFQATT, SNEGSKA (reference sequence). Trimming stripped 2 bases from V and 8 bases from J, with 12 bases between. The CDR3 extends over 12 amino acids.

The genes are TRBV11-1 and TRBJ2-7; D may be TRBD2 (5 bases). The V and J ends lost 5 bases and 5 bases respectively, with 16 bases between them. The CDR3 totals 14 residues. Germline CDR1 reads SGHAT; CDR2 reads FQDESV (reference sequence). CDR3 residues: CASSPAMEVNEQYF. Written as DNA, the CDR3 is TGTGCCAGCAGCCCCGCAATGGAGGTAAACGAGCAGTACTTC. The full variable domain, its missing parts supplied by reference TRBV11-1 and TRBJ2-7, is EAEVAQSPRYKITEKSQAVAFWCDPISGHATLYWYRQILGQGPELLVQFQDESVVDDSQLPKDRFSAERLKGVDSTLKIQPAELGDSAMYLCASSPAMEVNEQYFGPGTRLTVT.

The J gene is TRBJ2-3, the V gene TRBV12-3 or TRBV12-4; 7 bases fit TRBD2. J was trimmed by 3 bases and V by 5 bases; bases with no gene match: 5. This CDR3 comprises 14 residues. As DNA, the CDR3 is TGTGCCAGCAGTCGGGAGGTCATGACAGATACGCAGTATTTT. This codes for CASSREVMTDTQYF.

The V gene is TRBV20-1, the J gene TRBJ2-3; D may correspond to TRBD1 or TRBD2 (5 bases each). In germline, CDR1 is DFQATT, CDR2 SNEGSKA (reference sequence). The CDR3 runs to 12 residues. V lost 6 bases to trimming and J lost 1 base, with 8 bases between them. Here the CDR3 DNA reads TGCAGTGCGGGGCGGGGCACAGATACGCAGTATTTT. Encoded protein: CSAGRGTDTQYF.

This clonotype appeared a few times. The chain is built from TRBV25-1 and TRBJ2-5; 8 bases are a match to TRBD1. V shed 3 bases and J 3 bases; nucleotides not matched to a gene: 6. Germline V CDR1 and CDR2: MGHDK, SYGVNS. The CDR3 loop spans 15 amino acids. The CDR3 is CASSDPEDREETQYF. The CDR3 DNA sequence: TGTGCCAGCAGTGATCCCGAGGACAGGGAAGAGACCCAGTACTTC.

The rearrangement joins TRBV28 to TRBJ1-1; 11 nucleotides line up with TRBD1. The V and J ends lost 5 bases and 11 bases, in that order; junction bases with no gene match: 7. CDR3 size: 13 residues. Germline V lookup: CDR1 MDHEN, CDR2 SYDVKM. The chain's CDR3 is CASSRRTGGSAFF. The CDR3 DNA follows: TGTGCCAGCAGTCGCCGGACAGGGGGCAGTGCTTTCTTT.

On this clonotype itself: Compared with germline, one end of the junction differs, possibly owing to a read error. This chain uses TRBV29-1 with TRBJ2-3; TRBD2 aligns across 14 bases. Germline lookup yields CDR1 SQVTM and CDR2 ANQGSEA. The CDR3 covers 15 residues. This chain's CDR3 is CSVSGTSGRTDTQYF. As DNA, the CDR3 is TGCAGCGTTTCTGGGACTAGCGGGAGAACAGATACGCAATATTTT.

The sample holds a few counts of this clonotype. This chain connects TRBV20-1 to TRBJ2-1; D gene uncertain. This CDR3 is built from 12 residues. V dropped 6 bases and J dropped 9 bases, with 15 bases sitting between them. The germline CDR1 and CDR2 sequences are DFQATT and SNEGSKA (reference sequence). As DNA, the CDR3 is TGCAGTGCCGCCCGGATTGGGCGTGAGCAGTTCTTC. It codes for CSAARIGREQFF.

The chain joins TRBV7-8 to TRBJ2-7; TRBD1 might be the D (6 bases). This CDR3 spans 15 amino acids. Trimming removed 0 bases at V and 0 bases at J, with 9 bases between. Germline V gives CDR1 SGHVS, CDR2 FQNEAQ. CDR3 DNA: TGTGCCAGCAGCTTAGCGGGGGCTTTCTCCTACGAGCAGTACTTC. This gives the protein CASSLAGAFSYEQYF.

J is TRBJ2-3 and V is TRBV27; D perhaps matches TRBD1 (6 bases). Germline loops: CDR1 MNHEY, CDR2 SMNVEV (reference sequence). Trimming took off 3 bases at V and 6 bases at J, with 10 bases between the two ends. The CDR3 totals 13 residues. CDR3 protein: CASSFTGRDTQYF. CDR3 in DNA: TGTGCCAGCAGTTTTACAGGGCGGGATACGCAGTATTTT.

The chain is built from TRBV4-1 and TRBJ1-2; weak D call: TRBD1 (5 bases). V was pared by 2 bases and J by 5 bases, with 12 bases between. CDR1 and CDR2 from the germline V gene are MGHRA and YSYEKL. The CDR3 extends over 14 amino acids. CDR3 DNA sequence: TGCGCCAGCAGCCAAACAGAACAGGAGTATGGCTACACCTTC. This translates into CASSQTEQEYGYTF.

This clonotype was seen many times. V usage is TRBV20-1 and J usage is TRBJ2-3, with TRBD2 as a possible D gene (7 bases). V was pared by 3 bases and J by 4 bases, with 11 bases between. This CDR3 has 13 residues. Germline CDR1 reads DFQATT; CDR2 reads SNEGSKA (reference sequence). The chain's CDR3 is CSARRGGSDTQYF. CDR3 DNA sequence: TGCAGTGCTAGGCGCGGGGGCTCAGATACGCAGTATTTT.

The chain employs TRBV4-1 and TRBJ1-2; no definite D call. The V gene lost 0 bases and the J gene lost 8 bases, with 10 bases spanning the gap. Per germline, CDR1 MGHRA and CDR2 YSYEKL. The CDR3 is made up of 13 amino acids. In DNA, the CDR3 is TGCGCCAGCAGCCAAGACAGGCGCTACGGCTACACCTTC. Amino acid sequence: CASSQDRRYGYTF.

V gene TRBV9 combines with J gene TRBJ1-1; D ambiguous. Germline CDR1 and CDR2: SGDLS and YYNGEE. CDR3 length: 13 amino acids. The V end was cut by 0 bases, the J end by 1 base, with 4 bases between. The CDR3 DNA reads TGTGCCAGCAGCGTAGGAACGAACACTGAAGCTTTCTTT. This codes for CASSVGTNTEAFF.

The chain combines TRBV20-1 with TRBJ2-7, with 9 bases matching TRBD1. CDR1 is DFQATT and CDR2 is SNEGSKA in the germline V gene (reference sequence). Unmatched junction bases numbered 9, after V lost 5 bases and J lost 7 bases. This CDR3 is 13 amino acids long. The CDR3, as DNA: TGCAGTGCTGCACAGGGGGCTTTTCCTGAGCAGTACTTC. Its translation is CSAAQGAFPEQYF.

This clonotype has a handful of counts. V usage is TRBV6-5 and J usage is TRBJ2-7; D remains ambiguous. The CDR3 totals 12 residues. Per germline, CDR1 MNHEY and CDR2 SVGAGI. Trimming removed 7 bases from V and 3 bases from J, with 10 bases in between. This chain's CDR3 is CASTDSIYEQYF. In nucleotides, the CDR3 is TGTGCCAGCACCGACTCGATCTACGAGCAGTACTTC.

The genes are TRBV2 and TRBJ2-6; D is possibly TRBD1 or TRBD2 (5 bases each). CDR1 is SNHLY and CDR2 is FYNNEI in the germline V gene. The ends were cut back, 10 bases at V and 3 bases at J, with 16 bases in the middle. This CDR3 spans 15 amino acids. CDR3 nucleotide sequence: TGTGCCACCGCCGCCGGGGCGCATGGGGCCAACGTCCTGACTTTC. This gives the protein CATAAGAHGANVLTF.